What follows is one T cell receptor beta chain and its context. Its antigen remains undetermined. No base quality information exists; no much larger clone differs at one position. The sample is drawn from a study of metastatic and nonmetastatic thyroid tumors (dated by TCRdb to about 2020). General notes on the study: For patients with malignant and with benign thyroid disease, the researchers compared repertoires between peripheral blood samples and tumor or nodule tissue samples. General study outcomes and caveats: In both blood and tumor samples, TCR beta diversity was reported to be significantly higher in malignant tumors than in benign nodules.

Trimming at the junction amounts to 4 bases on V and 8 bases on J, and the germline ends lie 6 bases apart. CDR1 and CDR2 were assigned from the germline V gene as KGHDR and SFDVKD. The CDR3 runs 11 residues from the cysteine to the phenylalanine. Kept here is only the CDR3 DNA, which spans 33 bases and is read in frame from base 1. Before undergoing thyroid surgery, none of the patients had been given any kind of treatment. Patient clinical samples collected from about 2011 to 2018 were retrospectively analysed using T-cell receptor beta sequencing. Library preparation was by PCR. Sequencing relied on an Illumina HiSeq 4000. High-throughput sequencing was used to profile the TCR beta-chain CDR3 region of each patient. Per the original workflow: CDR3 differences across clinicopathological groups were used to build a classifier for discriminating distant-metastatic papillary thyroid cancer patients. The Shannon index was used to assess repertoire diversity, and the Morisita-Horn index was used to assess tumor-blood repertoire similarity. Starting from the raw public reads, TCRdb applied fastp trimming at Q25, assembled clones with MiXCR and retained in-frame beta chains. The V and J calls reflect TCRdb's pipeline rather than the authors' work. For this sample the table gives about 23,000 clones, of which roughly 22% were detected only once. The ten largest clones capture 25% to 35% of the sample.

Sequenced: blood. This sequence uses TRBV24-1 and TRBJ2-3, with the D gene not confidently named. The receptor's source is a female donor with papillary thyroid cancer or a benign thyroid nodule (not recorded which). Some clones in this sample may be carry-over from other donors' samples. The sequenced DNA is TGTGCCACCAGTGACAAGGGTACGCAGTATTTT. Translation gives CATSDKGTQYF.